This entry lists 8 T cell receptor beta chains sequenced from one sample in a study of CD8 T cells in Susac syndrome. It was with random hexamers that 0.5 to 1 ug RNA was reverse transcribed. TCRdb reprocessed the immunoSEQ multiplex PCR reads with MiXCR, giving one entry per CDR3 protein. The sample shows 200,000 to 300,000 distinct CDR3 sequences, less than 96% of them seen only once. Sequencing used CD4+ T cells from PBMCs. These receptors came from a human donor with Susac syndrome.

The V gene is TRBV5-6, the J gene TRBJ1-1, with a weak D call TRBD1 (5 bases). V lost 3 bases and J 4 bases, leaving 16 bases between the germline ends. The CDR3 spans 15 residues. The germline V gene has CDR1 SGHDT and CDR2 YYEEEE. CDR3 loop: CASSSTEMLVTEAFF. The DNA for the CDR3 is TGTGCCAGCAGCTCGACAGAGATGTTGGTCACTGAAGCTTTCTTT.

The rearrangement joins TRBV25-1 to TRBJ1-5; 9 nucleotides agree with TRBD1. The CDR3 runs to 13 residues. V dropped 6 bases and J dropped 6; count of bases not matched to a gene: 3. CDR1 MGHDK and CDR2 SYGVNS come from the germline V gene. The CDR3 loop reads CASRGQGTQPQHF. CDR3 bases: TGTGCCAGCAGAGGACAGGGGACTCAGCCCCAGCATTTT. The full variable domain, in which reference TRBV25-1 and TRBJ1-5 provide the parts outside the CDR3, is EADIYQTPRYLVIGTGKKITLECSQTMGHDKMYWYQQDPGMELHLIHYSYGVNSTEKGDLSSESTVSRIRTEHFPLTLESARPSHTSQYLCASRGQGTQPQHFGDGTRLSIL.

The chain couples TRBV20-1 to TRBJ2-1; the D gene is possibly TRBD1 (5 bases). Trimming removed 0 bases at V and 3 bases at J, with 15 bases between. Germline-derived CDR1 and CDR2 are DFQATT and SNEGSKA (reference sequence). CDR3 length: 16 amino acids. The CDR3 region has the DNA TGCAGTGCTAGAGATAGTCGGACACCCAGCTACAATGAGCAGTTCTTC. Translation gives CSARDSRTPSYNEQFF.

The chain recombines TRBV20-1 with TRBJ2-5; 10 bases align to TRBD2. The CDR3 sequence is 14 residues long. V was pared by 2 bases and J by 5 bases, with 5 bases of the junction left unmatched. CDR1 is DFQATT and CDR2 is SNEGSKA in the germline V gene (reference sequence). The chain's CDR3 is CSARPTSGKETQYF. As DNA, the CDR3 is TGCAGTGCTAGACCTACTAGCGGGAAGGAGACCCAGTACTTC.

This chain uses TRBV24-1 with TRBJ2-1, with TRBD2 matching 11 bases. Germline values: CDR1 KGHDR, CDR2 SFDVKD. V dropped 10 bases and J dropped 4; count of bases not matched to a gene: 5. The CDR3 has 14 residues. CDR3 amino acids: CATELAGAYNEQFF. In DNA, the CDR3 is TGTGCCACAGAACTAGCGGGGGCTTACAATGAGCAGTTCTTC.

Here the CDR3 DNA reads TGCGCCAGCAGTTCAAGACTAGCGGGAAGAATTAATGAGCAGTTCTTC. It encodes CASSSRLAGRINEQFF. The chain uses TRBV5-1 and TRBJ2-1, with 11 bases aligning to TRBD2. Germline assignment: CDR1 SGHRS and CDR2 YFSETQ. V trimming: 5 bases; J trimming: 7 bases; junction bases outside the gene matches: 11. This CDR3 is 16 amino acids long.

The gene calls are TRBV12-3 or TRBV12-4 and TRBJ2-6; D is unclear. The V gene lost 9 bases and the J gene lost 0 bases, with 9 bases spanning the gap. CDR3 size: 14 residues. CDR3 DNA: TGTGCCAGTGACATATCCTCTGGGGCCAACGTCCTGACTTTC. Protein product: CASDISSGANVLTF.

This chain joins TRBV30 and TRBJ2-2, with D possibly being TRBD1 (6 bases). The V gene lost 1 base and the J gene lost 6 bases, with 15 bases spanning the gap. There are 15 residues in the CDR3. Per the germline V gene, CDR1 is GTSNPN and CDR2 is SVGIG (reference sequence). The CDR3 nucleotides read TGTGCCTGGAGTGCCTCAGGGACATTTTCCGGGGAGCTGTTTTTT. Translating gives CAWSASGTFSGELFF.